Below, 11 T cell receptor beta chains from the same sample are listed, as sequenced in a study of T cell responses to AZD1222 COVID-19 vaccine. Repertoires were generated with immunoSEQ multiplex PCR, while TCRdb's copy carries only in-frame clones and drops some. The sample has 95,000 to 150,000 clones; around 89% are singletons. The sample in question was peripheral blood, obtained on day 0 of AZD1222 vaccination. The origin of the receptors is an adult in good health.

The chain links TRBV7-3 to TRBJ2-5, with D perhaps matching TRBD2 (6 bases). The CDR3 is 16 residues long. Looked up from germline, CDR1 is SGHTA and CDR2 is FQGTGA. Trimming left V 5 bases short and J 4 bases short, with 20 bases between. The CDR3 reads CASSPSRESFGETQYF. CDR3 coding DNA: TGTGCCAGCAGCCCCTCCCGGGAGAGTTTTGGAGAGACCCAGTACTTC.

CDR3 DNA sequence: TGTGCCAGCAGCCAAACAGGGGATGTCAACACTGAAGCTTTCTTT. Translated: CASSQTGDVNTEAFF. V gene TRBV11-1 combines with J gene TRBJ1-1; TRBD1 aligns across 7 bases. CDR3 size: 15 residues. After removal of 5 bases from V and 2 bases from J, the junction contained 8 bases not matched to a gene. Germline CDR1 reads SGHAT; CDR2 reads FQDESV (reference sequence). The whole variable domain, remainder taken from reference TRBV11-1 and TRBJ1-1, is EAEVAQSPRYKITEKSQAVAFWCDPISGHATLYWYRQILGQGPELLVQFQDESVVDDSQLPKDRFSAERLKGVDSTLKIQPAELGDSAMYLCASSQTGDVNTEAFFGQGTRLTVV.

The gene calls are TRBV9 and TRBJ1-5; D unclear. Trimming stripped 4 bases from V and 0 bases from J, with 11 bases between. This CDR3 comprises 15 residues. Germline loops: CDR1 SGDLS, CDR2 YYNGEE. This CDR3 reads CASSPSGNSNQPQHF. The CDR3 nucleotides are TGTGCCAGCAGCCCTAGCGGAAATAGCAATCAGCCCCAGCATTTT.

The chain joins TRBV6-7 to TRBJ2-1; D is unresolved. TRBV6-7 carries the ORF label, with uncertain function. The CDR3 spans 11 residues. V lost 5 bases to trimming and J lost 8 bases, with 7 bases between them. CDR3 nucleotide sequence: TGTGCCAGCAGTCCCCACGATGAGCAGTTCTTC. It encodes CASSPHDEQFF.

This sequence joins TRBV2 and TRBJ1-1; D not resolved. This CDR3 is 12 amino acids long. The V and J ends lost 7 bases and 6 bases respectively, with 12 bases between them. Germline V gene lookup returns CDR1 SNHLY and CDR2 FYNNEI. The DNA for the CDR3 is TGTGCCAGCACAAGTCAAGGCGCTGAAGCTTTCTTT. Its protein is CASTSQGAEAFF.

CDR3 protein: CASSQSAGSGNTIYF. Written as DNA, the CDR3 is TGTGCCAGCAGCCAATCGGCTGGCTCTGGAAACACCATATATTTT. This rearrangement joins TRBV16 to TRBJ1-3; D uncertain. Germline CDR1 reads KGHSY; CDR2 reads FQNENV. Trimming removed 0 bases at V and 0 bases at J, with 6 bases between. This CDR3 comprises 15 residues.

The chain joins TRBV29-1 to TRBJ1-1, with D hard to call. Trimming removed 4 bases from V and 1 base from J, with 13 bases in between. The CDR3 has 14 residues. The V gene's germline CDR1 is SQVTM and CDR2 ANQGSEA. CDR3 in DNA: TGCAGCGTTGTCGAGAACCACCGGAACACTGAAGCTTTCTTT. Amino acid sequence: CSVVENHRNTEAFF.

The CDR3 is CASSPHKNTEAFF. The CDR3 nucleotides are TGTGCCAGCTCACCCCACAAGAACACTGAAGCTTTCTTT. This rearrangement joins TRBV18 to TRBJ1-1; no clear D gene. The V end was cut by 3 bases, the J end by 1 base, with 6 bases between. There are 13 residues in the CDR3. CDR1 is KGHSH, CDR2 LQKENI, per germline.

The rearrangement uses TRBV29-1 and TRBJ2-5; TRBD2 might be the D (7 bases). Germline loops: CDR1 SQVTM, CDR2 ANQGSEA. The CDR3 length is 13 residues. V lost 6 bases to trimming and J lost 5 bases, with 16 bases between them. The chain's CDR3 is CSVQGLGGETQYF. CDR3 coding DNA: TGCAGCGTCCAAGGACTAGGGGGGGAGACCCAGTACTTC.

The CDR3 sequence is CASRGMSEDQHF. In DNA form, the CDR3 reads TGTGCCAGCAGGGGAATGTCAGAAGACCAGCATTTT. The chain uses TRBV2 and TRBJ1-5; D is uncertain. With 6 bases removed from V and 12 bases from J, the gap between germline ends came to 15 bases. Germline assignment: CDR1 SNHLY and CDR2 FYNNEI. CDR3 length equals 12 residues. The full variable domain, its missing parts supplied by reference TRBV2 and TRBJ1-5, is EPEVTQTPSHQVTQMGQEVILRCVPISNHLYFYWYRQILGQKVEFLVSFYNNEISEKSEIFDDQFSVERPDGSNFTLKIRSTKLEDSAMYFCASRGMSEDQHFGDGTRLSIL.

The V call is TRBV15, the J call TRBJ2-3; TRBD2 is a possible D gene (6 bases). V lost 3 bases and J lost 2, with 9 bases in between. The CDR3 is 14 amino acids. Germline lookup yields CDR1 LNHNV and CDR2 YYDKDF (reference sequence). The CDR3, as DNA: TGTGCCACCAGCAGGGACTACTCCACAGATACGCAGTATTTT. This gives the protein CATSRDYSTDTQYF. Complete variable domain (other parts from reference TRBV15 and TRBJ2-3): DAMVIQNPRYQVTQFGKPVTLSCSQTLNHNVMYWYQQKSSQAPKLLFHYYDKDFNNEADTPDNFQSRRPNTSFCFLDIRSPGLGDTAMYLCATSRDYSTDTQYFGPGTRLTVL.